The 27 T cell receptor beta chains below were found in one sample sequenced in a study of blood T cell repertoires in COVID-19. The data were produced by immunoSEQ multiplex PCR, yet TCRdb's version contains in-frame clones alone and is incomplete. This sample has 170,000 or so clones, with roughly 84% found just once. Sequences were obtained from peripheral blood. Receptors were obtained from a man over 45 with active or convalescent COVID-19.

V usage is TRBV7-3 and J usage is TRBJ1-2, with D perhaps matching TRBD1 (5 bases). The CDR3 has 13 amino acids. V lost 4 bases, J lost 6 bases, and 12 bases lay in between. The V gene's germline CDR1 is SGHTA and CDR2 FQGTGA. The CDR3 coding sequence is TGTGCCAGCAGCTCTCAGGGCCGGGATGGCTACACCTTC. As protein: CASSSQGRDGYTF.

The chain joins TRBV2 to TRBJ2-3, with TRBD2 identical over 7 bases. This CDR3 has 15 amino acids. Germline CDR1 reads SNHLY; CDR2 reads FYNNEI. Trimming cost V 0 bases and J 2 bases; bases outside gene matches: 2. As DNA, the CDR3 is TGTGCCAGCAGTGAAGCGAGCGGGATCACAGATACGCAGTATTTT. Protein product: CASSEASGITDTQYF.

The gene calls are TRBV28 and TRBJ2-5; perhaps TRBD2 as D (6 bases). Deletions cut 4 bases from V and 4 bases from J, with 16 bases between. From germline, CDR1 is MDHEN and CDR2 SYDVKM. This CDR3 is built from 15 residues. The CDR3 bases are TGTGCCAGCAGTTCCCTAGCGCAAGGGAGAGAGACCCAGTACTTC. This encodes CASSSLAQGRETQYF.

The chain links TRBV10-2 to TRBJ2-5; TRBD1 aligns across 9 bases. V gave up 6 bases and J gave up 5 bases; unmatched junction bases: 7. This CDR3 is built from 14 residues. Germline V CDR1 and CDR2: WSHSY, SAAADI. The CDR3 coding sequence is TGCGCCAGCAGAAAGGACAGGGGCAGCGAGACCCAGTACTTC. Amino acids: CASRKDRGSETQYF.

The V call is TRBV4-2, the J call TRBJ2-3, with D tentatively TRBD2 (6 bases). The V and J ends lost 0 bases and 6 bases respectively, with 16 bases between them. Germline CDR1 and CDR2: LGHNA and YNFKEQ. CDR3 length equals 16 residues. As DNA, the CDR3 is TGTGCCAGCAGCCAAGATTGGGGGGAGTCGGTGGATACGCAGTATTTT. Translated, it gives CASSQDWGESVDTQYF.

This clone was detected once. The CDR3 here is CASSLEAVPRSPLHF. CDR3 sequence (DNA): TGTGCCAGCAGCTTAGAGGCAGTCCCGCGGTCACCCCTCCACTTT. The rearrangement joins TRBV7-2 to TRBJ1-6; D is ambiguous. V lost 1 base and J lost 10, with 14 bases in between. The CDR3 length is 15 residues. Germline V gene sequence: CDR1 SGHTA, CDR2 FQGNSA.

In its sample, this clone was seen a few times. The rearrangement joins TRBV3-1 (or the pseudogene TRBV3-2) to TRBJ1-1, with 9 bases fitting TRBD1. J gave up 6 bases and V 5 bases, and 7 bases lay outside the gene matches. The CDR3 is 14 amino acids. Germline lookup yields CDR1 LGHDT and CDR2 YNNKEL (reference sequence). The CDR3 is CASSKMGQGAEAFF. DNA of the CDR3: TGTGCCAGCAGCAAAATGGGACAGGGTGCTGAAGCTTTCTTT.

The rearrangement links TRBV4-1 to TRBJ2-7, with 7 bases aligning to TRBD1. The CDR3 runs to 14 residues. V gave up 4 bases and J gave up 3 bases; unmatched junction bases: 6. Germline V gives CDR1 MGHRA, CDR2 YSYEKL. The CDR3 protein is CASSPIRDSYEQYF. CDR3 coding DNA: TGCGCCAGCAGCCCTATCCGGGACAGCTACGAGCAGTACTTC.

The V call is TRBV4-1, the J call TRBJ2-5; possible D gene TRBD1, 6 bases. The CDR3 extends over 15 amino acids. In germline, CDR1 is MGHRA, CDR2 YSYEKL. V gave up 0 bases and J gave up 7 bases, with 15 bases separating them. The CDR3 coding sequence is TGCGCCAGCAGCCAAGATCGAGGGGGTAGAGGGACCCAGTACTTC. Translation gives CASSQDRGGRGTQYF.

The V gene is TRBV6-1, the J gene TRBJ1-2; 9 bases map to TRBD1. Germline trimming cut 3 bases from V and 6 bases from J; bases unmatched to any gene: 5. CDR3 length: 14 residues. Germline V lookup: CDR1 MNHNS, CDR2 SASEGT. CDR3 sequence reads: CASSDSRTGDGYTF. CDR3 nucleotides: TGTGCCAGCAGTGATTCAAGGACAGGGGATGGCTACACCTTC.

This chain uses TRBV5-8 with TRBJ1-6; 7 positions match TRBD1. The ends lost 3 bases at V and 7 bases at J; junction bases unmatched: 4. There are 14 residues in the CDR3. CDR1 is SGHTS and CDR2 is YDEGEE in the germline V gene. Here the CDR3 DNA reads TGTGCCAGCAGCTGGGGACAGCTAAATTCACCCCTCCACTTT. Encoded protein: CASSWGQLNSPLHF.

The rearrangement uses TRBV27 and TRBJ1-1; D is possibly TRBD1 (6 bases). The CDR3 has 16 residues. V gave up 5 bases and J gave up 5 bases, with 21 bases separating them. Germline loops: CDR1 MNHEY, CDR2 SMNVEV (reference sequence). The chain's CDR3 is CASSPYRRGSETEAFF. For the CDR3, the DNA is TGTGCCAGCAGTCCGTACCGCAGGGGTAGTGAGACTGAAGCTTTCTTT.

A few counts support this clone. Other DNA sequences in the sample encode the same CDR3. J is TRBJ2-6 and V is TRBV19; possibly TRBD1 for D (5 bases). The CDR3 runs to 16 residues. The germline V gene has CDR1 LNHDA and CDR2 SQIVND (reference sequence). The germline V and J ends were trimmed by 1 base and 4 bases, with 11 bases remaining between them. CDR3 coding DNA: TGTGCCAGTAGTATAGCCAGGGCTGACGGGGCCAACGTCCTGACTTTC. This gives the protein CASSIARADGANVLTF.

The chain carries TRBV5-6 and TRBJ2-1; D perhaps matches TRBD1 (6 bases). The CDR3 has 11 residues. Per germline, CDR1 SGHDT and CDR2 YYEEEE. V was cut by 2 bases and J by 14 bases, with 11 bases left in between. The CDR3 reads CASSFGQHKFF. CDR3 DNA sequence: TGTGCCAGCAGCTTCGGACAGCACAAGTTCTTC.

The chain carries TRBV20-1 and TRBJ2-5; D ambiguous. The CDR3 spans 12 residues. Trimming took 3 bases from V and 5 from J, leaving 10 bases between them. In germline, CDR1 is DFQATT, CDR2 SNEGSKA (reference sequence). This CDR3 is CSASAGLETQYF. In DNA form, the CDR3 reads TGCAGTGCTAGTGCCGGGTTGGAGACCCAGTACTTC.

The chain couples TRBV5-4 to TRBJ1-6, with D possibly matching TRBD1 (5 bases). Deletions cut 6 bases from V and 10 bases from J, with 17 bases between. Germline V gene data show CDR1 as SGHNT and CDR2 as YYREEE (reference sequence). The CDR3 runs 14 residues. CDR3 loop: CASTLAGYGSPLHF. The CDR3 nucleotides read TGTGCCAGCACCCTGGCAGGGTATGGATCACCCCTCCACTTT.

The chain carries TRBV6-5 and TRBJ2-7; 8 bases agree with TRBD1. V was pared by 4 bases and J by 4 bases, with 9 bases of the junction left unmatched. The CDR3 covers 15 residues. Germline V lookup: CDR1 MNHEY, CDR2 SVGAGI. As DNA, the CDR3 is TGTGCCAGCAGTTTTGGACAGGGAAGGAAATACGAGCAGTACTTC. Its translation: CASSFGQGRKYEQYF.

This chain uses TRBV5-1 with TRBJ2-2; 12 bases are shared with TRBD1. The CDR3 covers 16 residues. The trim removed 1 base at V and 6 bases at J, leaving 4 bases unmatched. Germline V gene sequence: CDR1 SGHRS, CDR2 YFSETQ. The CDR3 DNA reads TGCGCCAGCAGCTTGCCGGGACAGGGGGCACCCGGGGAGCTGTTTTTT. This translates into CASSLPGQGAPGELFF.

The chain uses TRBV11-2 and TRBJ1-4, with D maybe TRBD1 (5 bases). The CDR3 is 15 amino acids. Trimming stripped 5 bases from V and 6 bases from J, with 16 bases between. The germline CDR1 and CDR2 sequences are SGHAT and FQNNGV. CDR3 amino acids: CASSIKGFWDEKLFF. CDR3 DNA: TGTGCCAGCAGCATAAAGGGGTTTTGGGATGAAAAACTGTTTTTT. Supplemented by reference TRBV11-2 and TRBJ1-4, the full variable domain reads EAGVAQSPRYKIIEKRQSVAFWCNPISGHATLYWYQQILGQGPKLLIQFQNNGVVDDSQLPKDRFSAERLKGVDSTLKIQPAKLEDSAVYLCASSIKGFWDEKLFFGSGTQLSVL.

The chain recombines TRBV29-1 with TRBJ2-7; possible D gene TRBD2, 6 bases. The CDR3 runs 13 residues. CDR1 and CDR2 from the germline V gene are SQVTM and ANQGSEA. Trimming pared 3 bases from V and 3 bases from J, leaving 12 bases between. CDR3 nucleotides: TGCAGCGTTGAGGCGGGGCTTCACTACGAGCAGTACTTC. It encodes CSVEAGLHYEQYF.

The chain has TRBV4-3 and TRBJ2-7; D may be TRBD1 (6 bases). The CDR3 is 16 amino acids. Trimming stripped 0 bases from V and 2 bases from J, with 14 bases between. Germline V lookup: CDR1 LGHNA, CDR2 YSLEER. Here the CDR3 reads CASSQERQGFPYEQYF. Here the CDR3 DNA reads TGCGCCAGCAGCCAAGAAAGGCAGGGGTTCCCCTACGAGCAGTACTTC.

This clone was counted a single time. CDR3 residues: CASSAPIAGVPYNEQFF. The CDR3, as DNA: TGTGCCAGCAGTGCCCCAATAGCGGGGGTTCCCTACAATGAGCAGTTCTTC. The chain employs TRBV6-1 and TRBJ2-1, with 9 bases matching TRBD2. The trim removed 4 bases at V and 2 bases at J, leaving 9 bases unmatched. The germline gives CDR1 MNHNS, CDR2 SASEGT. The CDR3 consists of 17 residues.

V gene TRBV20-1 combines with J gene TRBJ1-3; possibly TRBD1 for D (6 bases). Trimming cost V 3 bases and J 0 bases, with 9 bases left between them. The CDR3 length is 14 residues. Germline V gene lookup returns CDR1 DFQATT and CDR2 SNEGSKA (reference sequence). Written as DNA, the CDR3 is TGCAGTGCTAGTCGGGACAACTCTGGAAACACCATATATTTT. Protein: CSASRDNSGNTIYF.

This clone has a handful of counts. This chain joins TRBV7-9 and TRBJ2-7, with 9 positions matching TRBD2. The CDR3 runs to 14 residues. Unmatched junction bases numbered 8, after V lost 5 bases and J lost 6 bases. CDR1 and CDR2 (germline): SEHNR, FQNEAQ (reference sequence). DNA of the CDR3: TGTGCCAGCAGCCCTATAGCGGGGGACGGCGAGCAGTACTTC. Translation: CASSPIAGDGEQYF.

The genes are TRBV5-4 and TRBJ2-7; TRBD1 matches at 7 bases. Losses at the gene ends were 4 bases for V and 5 bases for J; bases not matched to a gene: 9. The CDR3 is 14 residues long. CDR1 SGHNT and CDR2 YYREEE come from the germline V gene (reference sequence). In DNA form, the CDR3 reads TGTGCCAGCAGCCGGGACAGCTCCGGGGACGAGCAGTACTTC. Residues: CASSRDSSGDEQYF.

The V call is TRBV25-1, the J call TRBJ1-3; perhaps TRBD1 as D (5 bases). This CDR3 has 16 amino acids. V was cut by 3 bases and J by 0 bases, with 12 bases left in between. Germline V gene lookup returns CDR1 MGHDK and CDR2 SYGVNS. The CDR3 DNA follows: TGTGCCAGCAGTGATTTGACAGCAAGCTCTGGAAACACCATATATTTT. Amino acids: CASSDLTASSGNTIYF. Together with reference TRBV25-1 and TRBJ1-3, the CDR3 gives the full variable domain: EADIYQTPRYLVIGTGKKITLECSQTMGHDKMYWYQQDPGMELHLIHYSYGVNSTEKGDLSSESTVSRIRTEHFPLTLESARPSHTSQYLCASSDLTASSGNTIYFGEGSWLTVV.

J is TRBJ1-5 and V is TRBV14, with D possibly TRBD1 on 6 matching bases. This CDR3 comprises 14 residues. V lost 4 bases, J lost 5 bases, and 12 bases lay in between. In germline, CDR1 is SGHDN, CDR2 FVKESK. CDR3 protein: CASSPGVIHQPQHF. The CDR3, as DNA: TGTGCCAGCAGCCCAGGGGTGATACATCAGCCCCAGCATTTT. Full variable domain (missing parts from reference TRBV14 and TRBJ1-5): EAGVTQFPSHSVIEKGQTVTLRCDPISGHDNLYWYRRVMGKEIKFLLHFVKESKQDESGMPNNRFLAERTGGTYSTLKVQPAELEDSGVYFCASSPGVIHQPQHFGDGTRLSIL.